Shown below are 12 T cell receptor beta chains from a single sample sequenced in a study of blood T cell repertoires in COVID-19. Libraries were prepared by immunoSEQ multiplex PCR; TCRdb keeps only in-frame clonotypes and omits some of them. The sample includes about 270,000 clones, more than 75% of them seen just once. Material: PBMCs or T cells enriched from blood (not recorded which). These receptors originate from a woman younger than 35 who had recovered from COVID-19.

This clone appeared once. This chain joins TRBV29-1 and TRBJ2-7, with 10 bases identical to TRBD1. The CDR3 loop spans 12 amino acids. With V trimmed by 6 bases and J by 3 bases, 2 bases remained unmatched. CDR1 is SQVTM, CDR2 ANQGSEA, per germline. Written as DNA, the CDR3 is TGCAGCGTAGGACAGGGGGTCTACGAGCAGTACTTC. Encoded protein: CSVGQGVYEQYF.

J is TRBJ1-1 and V is TRBV12-3 or TRBV12-4; a weak D match, TRBD1 (5 bases). Trimming took 11 bases from V and 4 from J, leaving 14 bases between them. The length of the CDR3 is 12 residues. CDR3 nucleotide sequence: TGTGCCGGGTCCCGGGGGAGCACTGAAGCTTTCTTT. This sequence encodes CAGSRGSTEAFF.

This chain links TRBV6-5 with TRBJ1-1, with D unresolved. The CDR3 runs 11 residues. Germline CDR1 is MNHEY and CDR2 is SVGAGI. V lost 10 bases to trimming and J lost 5 bases, with 11 bases between them. The CDR3 nucleotides read TGTGCCACCCGCACGGGGACTGAAGCTTTCTTT. Protein: CATRTGTEAFF.

This clone was observed a few times. The J gene is TRBJ2-5, the V gene TRBV5-4; 7 bases align to TRBD1. In germline, CDR1 is SGHNT, CDR2 YYREEE (reference sequence). The CDR3 totals 15 residues. V was clipped by 5 bases and J by 5 bases; unmatched bases: 12. The CDR3 DNA sequence: TGTGCCAGCAGTCCCAAGACAGGGTCGGTGGAGACCCAGTACTTC. Translation: CASSPKTGSVETQYF.

This sequence joins TRBV14 and TRBJ2-2, with D perhaps TRBD2 (5 bases). CDR3 length: 17 residues. Germline values: CDR1 SGHDN, CDR2 FVKESK. Trimming pared 5 bases from V and 6 bases from J, leaving 22 bases between. CDR3 in amino acids: CASSGGLLWFRAGELFF. In nucleotides, the CDR3 is TGTGCCAGCAGCGGCGGACTGCTCTGGTTTCGAGCCGGGGAGCTGTTTTTT. Full variable domain (rest looked up from reference TRBV14 and TRBJ2-2): EAGVTQFPSHSVIEKGQTVTLRCDPISGHDNLYWYRRVMGKEIKFLLHFVKESKQDESGMPNNRFLAERTGGTYSTLKVQPAELEDSGVYFCASSGGLLWFRAGELFFGEGSRLTVL.

This clone was seen more than once but under ten times. The V and J genes are TRBV7-3 and TRBJ2-1; D remains ambiguous. The CDR3 has 14 residues. Trimming removed 5 bases from V and 4 bases from J, with 12 bases in between. CDR1 and CDR2 from the germline V gene are SGHTA and FQGTGA. CDR3 protein: CASSLFASYNEQFF. CDR3 nucleotides: TGTGCCAGCAGCCTTTTTGCCAGTTACAATGAGCAGTTCTTC.

CDR3 region: CASSLETGNTEAFF. The CDR3 DNA sequence: TGTGCCAGCAGTCTCGAAACAGGGAACACTGAAGCTTTCTTT. The chain links TRBV6-5 to TRBJ1-1; D is perhaps TRBD1 (5 bases). This CDR3 comprises 14 residues. The V gene lost 5 bases and the J gene lost 1 base, with 11 bases spanning the gap. The V gene's germline CDR1 is MNHEY and CDR2 SVGAGI.

This chain connects TRBV7-6 to TRBJ2-7, with D possibly being TRBD1 (6 bases). The CDR3 is 15 amino acids. Germline CDR1 and CDR2: SGHVS and FNYEAQ. Trimming left V 1 base short and J 6 bases short, with 16 bases between. The CDR3 spells CASSLGPLQGTEQYF. CDR3 coding DNA: TGTGCCAGCAGCTTAGGCCCGCTACAGGGAACCGAGCAGTACTTC.

The CDR3 DNA reads TGTGCCAGCAGCTTAGAGCGCGGTGGCGGGGGTCACTTATATCACAATGAGCAGTTCTTC. This sequence encodes CASSLERGGGGHLYHNEQFF. The V and J genes are TRBV11-2 and TRBJ2-1; 7 nucleotides align to TRBD2. Germline lookup yields CDR1 SGHAT and CDR2 FQNNGV. V gave up 0 bases and J gave up 5 bases; unmatched junction bases: 19. The CDR3 loop spans 20 amino acids.

The chain uses TRBV5-5 and TRBJ2-7; 8 bases align to TRBD2. The J segment lost 0 bases and the V segment lost 1 base, leaving 3 bases of the junction unmatched. The CDR3 contains 15 residues. Germline lookup yields CDR1 SGHKS and CDR2 YYEKEE (reference sequence). The CDR3 DNA is TGTGCCAGCAGCTTGTTAGCGGGACCCTCCTACGAGCAGTACTTC. Amino acids: CASSLLAGPSYEQYF.

In this sample, this clone turned up many times. A read error may account for a junction end that differs from germline. The CDR3 reads CASSEAGAREKLFF. The CDR3 DNA is TGTGCCAGCAGCGAAGCGGGGGCGAGGGAAAAACTGTTTTTT. The chain couples TRBV6-1 to TRBJ1-4; D is possibly TRBD1 (6 bases). The CDR3 covers 14 residues. Germline V gene lookup returns CDR1 MNHNS and CDR2 SASEGT.

The genes are TRBV6-5 and TRBJ1-5; TRBD1 aligns across 7 bases. J gave up 11 bases and V 6 bases, and 10 bases lay outside the gene matches. The CDR3 has 13 residues. Germline V lookup: CDR1 MNHEY, CDR2 SVGAGI. The CDR3 spells CASSINRGTAQHF. CDR3 sequence (DNA): TGTGCCAGCAGCATAAACAGGGGAACAGCCCAGCATTTT.